This TCR beta chain was documented in a study of blood T cell repertoires in COVID-19. Study background: COVID-19 samples collected from the United States, Italy and Spain covered acute and convalescent phases. PBMCs, B-cell-depleted T cells, or T cells provided the cDNA or gDNA that made up the material.

The germline gives CDR1 LNHDA, CDR2 SQIVND (reference sequence). The CDR3 covers 13 residues. V was clipped by 4 bases and J by 1 base, with 7 bases between them. Clones were read by immunoSEQ multiplex PCR, and TCRdb kept only the in-frame ones, dropping some. There are about 130,000 clones in the sample; about 86% occur only once, and approximately 8.4% lies in the top ten. Assignment of participants to cohorts was predicated upon participant-reported clinical history. Symptom resolution, clearance, or two negative PCRs marked the recovered donors of Cohort 3. Material for sequencing was PBMCs or T cells enriched from blood (not recorded which). This clonotype was sampled from a man aged 50-59 years who had recovered from COVID-19. The chain carries TRBV19 and TRBJ1-2, with D hard to call. The CDR3 sequence: CASSTGLNYGYTF. CDR3 DNA sequence: TGTGCCAGTAGTACCGGACTTAACTATGGCTACACCTTC.